The rows below give T cell receptor beta chains drawn from one sample of a study of T-cell memory formation after mild COVID-19. A single record per CDR3 protein comes from TCRdb applying MiXCR to the 5' RACE reads. The sample consists of fewer than 350,000 distinct CDR3 sequences, approximately 18% of them appearing once. Sequenced: PBMCs or a T cell subset sorted from them (not recorded which). Receptor source: a man aged 18-30 years who had mild COVID-19 (a few samples of this study predate the infection). Cell type and time point are not known. Both conserved end residues are trimmed from each CDR3. Fields, in order: V gene, CDR3 length, CDR3 protein.

>TRBV6-5|12
ASSSTEINSPLH
>TRBV18|12
ASSPRQGEREAF
>TRBV4-3|11
ASSGAEQETQY
>TRBV16|13
ASSQDSSSSYEQY
>TRBV6-2/TRBV6-3|14
ASSYSRQPPGNEQF
>TRBV15|16
ATSRLTLTRDRGYEQY
>TRBV7-9|11
ASSWGQANEQF
>TRBV4-2|15
ASSQVGQGGFGNEQF
>TRBV5-1|12
ASSLDANTDTQY
>TRBV11-2|11
ASSLWENTEAF
>TRBV7-8|11
ASSYNSDSPLH
>TRBV12-3/TRBV12-4|11
ASSSGEGQPQH
>TRBV4-1|12
ASSQVGGGNEQF
>TRBV12-3/TRBV12-4|11
ASSLGQGYGYT
>TRBV6-5|14
ASCSGAAPGANVLT
>TRBV6-5|11
ASSGTHSYEQY
>TRBV19|9
ATSESAEAF
>TRBV12-3/TRBV12-4|11
ASSLEWGDTIY
>TRBV11-2|12
ASSVSRVTDTQY
>TRBV12-3/TRBV12-4|12
ASNRGRDDYEQY
>TRBV7-8|15
ASSLPKREADTDTQY
>TRBV12-3/TRBV12-4|14
ASSPNGQGAYNEQF
>TRBV7-3|15
ASSLTTWGSGANVLT
>TRBV7-9|11
ATQAGPTDTQY
>TRBV24-1|9
ATSDRRELF
>TRBV2|11
ASTSESNTEAF
>TRBV4-2|14
ASSQVGGGAGSPLH
>TRBV6-5|11
ASSYARYWGYT
>TRBV12-3/TRBV12-4|12
ASRWTLSSSPLH
>TRBV19|13
ASSIQSLSTDTQY
>TRBV5-1|12
ASETVPSTDTQY
>TRBV5-1|13
ASSDGGSGNYGYT
>TRBV20-1|10
SAHSGYTEAF
>TRBV5-1|12
ASKGGLGGETQY
>TRBV7-3|11
ASSFREGTEAF
>TRBV7-8|14
ASSLWYSGPENIQY
>TRBV4-1|15
ASSPLERGTATGELF
>TRBV7-8|14
ASNRGTLRYTGELF